This T cell receptor (beta chain) was profiled in a study of blood T cell repertoires in COVID-19. Produced via immunoSEQ multiplex PCR; TCRdb's table is partial and in-frame only. The sample lists about 160,000 clones; about 85% were seen once. Germline V gene sequence: CDR1 MNHEY, CDR2 SMNVEV (reference sequence). The CDR3 is 14 residues long. V shed 8 bases and J shed 0 bases, with 11 bases lying between them. The V call is TRBV27, the J call TRBJ1-3; D unresolved. This TCR derives from a woman in her 50s who had recovered from COVID-19. Sequenced: PBMCs or T cells enriched from blood (not recorded which). The CDR3 nucleotides are TGTGCCAGCGGGCACTCCGGCTCTGGAAACACCATATATTTT. Its translation: CASGHSGSGNTIYF.